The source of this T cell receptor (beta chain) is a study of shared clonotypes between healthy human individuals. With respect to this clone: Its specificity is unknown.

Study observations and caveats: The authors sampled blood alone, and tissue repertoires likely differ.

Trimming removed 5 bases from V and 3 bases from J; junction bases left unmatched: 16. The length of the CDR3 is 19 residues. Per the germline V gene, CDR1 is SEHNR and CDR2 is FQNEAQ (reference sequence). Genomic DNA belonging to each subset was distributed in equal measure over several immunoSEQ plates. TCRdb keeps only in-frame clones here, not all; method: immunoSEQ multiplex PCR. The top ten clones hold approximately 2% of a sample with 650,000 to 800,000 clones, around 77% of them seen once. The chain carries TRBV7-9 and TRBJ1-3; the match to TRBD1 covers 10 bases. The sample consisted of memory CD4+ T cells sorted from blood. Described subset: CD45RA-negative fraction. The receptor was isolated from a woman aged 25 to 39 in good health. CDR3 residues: CASSPRRVTGGFIGNTIYF. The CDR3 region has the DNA TGTGCCAGCAGCCCACGGAGGGTGACAGGGGGCTTCATTGGAAACACCATATATTTT.